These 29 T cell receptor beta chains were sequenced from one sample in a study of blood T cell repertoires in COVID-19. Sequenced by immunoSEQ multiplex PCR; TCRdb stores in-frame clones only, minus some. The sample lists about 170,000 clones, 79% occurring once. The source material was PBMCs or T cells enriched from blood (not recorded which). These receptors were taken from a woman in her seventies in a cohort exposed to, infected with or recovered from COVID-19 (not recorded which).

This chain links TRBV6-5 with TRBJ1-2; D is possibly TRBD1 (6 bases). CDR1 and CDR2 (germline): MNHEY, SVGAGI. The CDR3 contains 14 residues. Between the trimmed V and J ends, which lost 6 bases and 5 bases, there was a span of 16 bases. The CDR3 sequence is CASRPPGAGYGYTF. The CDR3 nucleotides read TGTGCCAGCAGGCCCCCAGGGGCTGGGTATGGCTACACCTTC.

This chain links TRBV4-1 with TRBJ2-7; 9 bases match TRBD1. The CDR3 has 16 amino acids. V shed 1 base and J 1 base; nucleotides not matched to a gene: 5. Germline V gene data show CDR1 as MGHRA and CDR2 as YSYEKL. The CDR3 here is CASSQGGGQGSYEQYF. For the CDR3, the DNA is TGCGCCAGCAGCCAAGGAGGGGGACAGGGTTCCTACGAGCAGTACTTC.

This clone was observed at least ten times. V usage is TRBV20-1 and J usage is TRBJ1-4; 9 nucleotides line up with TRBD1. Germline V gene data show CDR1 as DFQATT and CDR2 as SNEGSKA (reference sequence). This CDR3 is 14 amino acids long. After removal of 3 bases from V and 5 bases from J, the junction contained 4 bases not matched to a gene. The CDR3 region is CSASQGQGNEKLFF. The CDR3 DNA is TGCAGTGCTAGTCAAGGACAGGGGAATGAAAAACTGTTTTTT.

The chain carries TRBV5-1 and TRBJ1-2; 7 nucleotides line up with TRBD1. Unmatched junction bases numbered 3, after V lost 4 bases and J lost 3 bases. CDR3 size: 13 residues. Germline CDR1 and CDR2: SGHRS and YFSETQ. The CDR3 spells CASSQTGDYGYTF. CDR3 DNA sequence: TGCGCCAGCAGCCAAACAGGGGACTATGGCTACACCTTC.

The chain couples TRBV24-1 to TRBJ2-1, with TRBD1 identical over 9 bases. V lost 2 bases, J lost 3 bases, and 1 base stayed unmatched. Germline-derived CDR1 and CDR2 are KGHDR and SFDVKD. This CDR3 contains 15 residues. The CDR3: CATSDSGQGYNEQFF. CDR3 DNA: TGTGCCACCAGTGATTCGGGACAGGGCTACAATGAGCAGTTCTTC.

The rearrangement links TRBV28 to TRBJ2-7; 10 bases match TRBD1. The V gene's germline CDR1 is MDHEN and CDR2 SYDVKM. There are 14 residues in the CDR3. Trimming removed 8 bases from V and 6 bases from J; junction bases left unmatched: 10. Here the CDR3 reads CASGGTGEVAEQYF. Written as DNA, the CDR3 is TGTGCCAGCGGAGGGACAGGGGAGGTCGCCGAGCAGTACTTC.

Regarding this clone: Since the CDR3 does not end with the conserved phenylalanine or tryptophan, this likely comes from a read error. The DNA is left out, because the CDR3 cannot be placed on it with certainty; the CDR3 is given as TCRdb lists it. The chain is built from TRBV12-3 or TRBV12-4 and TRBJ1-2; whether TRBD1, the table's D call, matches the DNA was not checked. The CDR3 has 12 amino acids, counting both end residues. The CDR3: CASSESGTKVDL.

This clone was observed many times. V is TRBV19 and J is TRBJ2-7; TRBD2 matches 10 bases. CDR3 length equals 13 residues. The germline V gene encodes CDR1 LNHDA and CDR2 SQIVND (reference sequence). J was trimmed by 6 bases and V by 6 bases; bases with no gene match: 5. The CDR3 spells CASSPGLATEQYF. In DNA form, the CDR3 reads TGTGCCAGTAGCCCGGGACTAGCGACCGAGCAGTACTTC.

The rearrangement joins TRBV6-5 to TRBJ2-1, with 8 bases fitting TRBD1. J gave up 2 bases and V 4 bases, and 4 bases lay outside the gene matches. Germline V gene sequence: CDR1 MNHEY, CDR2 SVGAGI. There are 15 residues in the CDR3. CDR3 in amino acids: CASSLTGDPYNEQFF. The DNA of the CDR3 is TGTGCCAGCAGTTTGACAGGGGACCCCTACAATGAGCAGTTCTTC.

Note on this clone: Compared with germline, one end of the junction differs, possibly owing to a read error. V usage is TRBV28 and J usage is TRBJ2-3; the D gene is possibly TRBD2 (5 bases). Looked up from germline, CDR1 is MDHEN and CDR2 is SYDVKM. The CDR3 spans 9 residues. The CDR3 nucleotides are TGTGCCAGCAGTTTAGGAGGAAACTTT. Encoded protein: CASSLGGNF. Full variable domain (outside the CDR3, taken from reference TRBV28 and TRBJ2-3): DVKVTQSSRYLVKRTGEKVFLECVQDMDHENMFWYRQDPGLGLRLIYFSYDVKMKEKGDIPEGYSVSREKKERFSLILESASTNQTSMYLCASSLGGNFGPGTRLTVL.

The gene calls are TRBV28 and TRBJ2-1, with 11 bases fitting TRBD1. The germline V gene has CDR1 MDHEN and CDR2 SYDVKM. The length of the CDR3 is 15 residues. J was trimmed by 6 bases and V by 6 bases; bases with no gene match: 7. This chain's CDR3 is CASSPGQGAGNEQFF. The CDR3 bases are TGTGCCAGCAGCCCCGGACAGGGGGCCGGCAATGAGCAGTTCTTC.

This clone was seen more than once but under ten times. In nucleotides, the CDR3 is TGCGCCAGCAGCCAAGAACCAGTGACTGAAGCTTTCTTT. Translating it yields CASSQEPVTEAFF. The gene calls are TRBV4-3 and TRBJ1-1; no firm D call. Germline V gene lookup returns CDR1 LGHNA and CDR2 YSLEER. The V and J ends lost 0 bases and 5 bases respectively, with 7 bases between them. This CDR3 contains 13 residues.

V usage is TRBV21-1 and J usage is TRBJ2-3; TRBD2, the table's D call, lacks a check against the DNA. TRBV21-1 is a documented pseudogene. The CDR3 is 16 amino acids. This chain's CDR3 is CASRGTSGISIDTQYF. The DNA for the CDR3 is TGTGCCAGCAGGGGGACTAGCGGGATATCAATAGATACGCAGTATTTT.

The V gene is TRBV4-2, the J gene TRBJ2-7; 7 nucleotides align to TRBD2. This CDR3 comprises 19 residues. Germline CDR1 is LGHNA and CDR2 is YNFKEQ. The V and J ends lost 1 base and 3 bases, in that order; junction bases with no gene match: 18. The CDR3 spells CASSQVIGLGLAAGYEQYF. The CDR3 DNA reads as TGTGCCAGCAGCCAAGTTATTGGTCTCGGGCTAGCGGCCGGCTACGAGCAGTACTTC.

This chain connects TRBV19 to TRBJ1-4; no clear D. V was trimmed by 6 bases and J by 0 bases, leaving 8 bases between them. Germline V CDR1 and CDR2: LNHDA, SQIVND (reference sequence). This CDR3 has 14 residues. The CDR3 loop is CASRVTATNEKLFF. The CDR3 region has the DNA TGTGCCAGTAGGGTCACTGCAACTAATGAAAAACTGTTTTTT.

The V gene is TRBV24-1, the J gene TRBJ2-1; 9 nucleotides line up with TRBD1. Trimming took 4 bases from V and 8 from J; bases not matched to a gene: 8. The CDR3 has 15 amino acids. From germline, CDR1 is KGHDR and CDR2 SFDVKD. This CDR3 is CATSDPGQGFHEQFF. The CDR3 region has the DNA TGTGCCACCAGTGACCCGGGACAGGGTTTCCATGAGCAGTTCTTC.

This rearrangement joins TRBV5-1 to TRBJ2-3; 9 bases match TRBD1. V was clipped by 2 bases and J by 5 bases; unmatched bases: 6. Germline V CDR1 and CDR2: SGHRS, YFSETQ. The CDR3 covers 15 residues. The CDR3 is CASSLQGALRDTQYF. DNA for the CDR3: TGCGCCAGCAGCTTACAGGGGGCGCTGAGAGATACGCAGTATTTT.

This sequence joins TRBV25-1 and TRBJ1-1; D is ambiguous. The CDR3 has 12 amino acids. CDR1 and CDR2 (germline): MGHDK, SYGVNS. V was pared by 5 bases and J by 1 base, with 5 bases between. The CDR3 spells CASSYRNTEAFF. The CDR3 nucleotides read TGTGCCAGCAGTTACAGGAACACTGAAGCTTTCTTT.

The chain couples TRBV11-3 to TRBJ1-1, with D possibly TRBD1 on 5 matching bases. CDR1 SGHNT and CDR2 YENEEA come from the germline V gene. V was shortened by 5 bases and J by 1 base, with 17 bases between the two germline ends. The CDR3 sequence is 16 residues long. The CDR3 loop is CASSLRGRRTNTEAFF. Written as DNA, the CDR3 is TGTGCCAGCAGCCTAAGGGGTAGACGGACGAACACTGAAGCTTTCTTT.

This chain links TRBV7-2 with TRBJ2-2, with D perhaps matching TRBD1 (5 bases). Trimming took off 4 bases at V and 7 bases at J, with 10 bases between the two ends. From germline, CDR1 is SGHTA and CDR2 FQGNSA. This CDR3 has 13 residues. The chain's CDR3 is CASSWDRGGELFF. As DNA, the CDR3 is TGTGCCAGCAGCTGGGATAGGGGCGGGGAGCTGTTTTTT.

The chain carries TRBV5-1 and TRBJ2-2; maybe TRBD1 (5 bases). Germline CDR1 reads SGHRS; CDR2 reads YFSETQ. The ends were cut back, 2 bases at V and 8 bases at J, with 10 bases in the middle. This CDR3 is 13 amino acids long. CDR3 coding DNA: TGCGCCAGCAGCTTCCAGGGTGAGGGGGAGCTGTTTTTT. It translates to CASSFQGEGELFF.

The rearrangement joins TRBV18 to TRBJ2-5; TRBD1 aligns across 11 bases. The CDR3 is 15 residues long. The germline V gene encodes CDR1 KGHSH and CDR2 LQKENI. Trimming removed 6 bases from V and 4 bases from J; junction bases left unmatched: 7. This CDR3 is CASSKDRGPAETQYF. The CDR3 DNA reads TGTGCCAGCTCCAAGGACAGGGGGCCAGCAGAGACCCAGTACTTC. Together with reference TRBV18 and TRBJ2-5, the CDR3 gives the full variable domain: NAGVMQNPRHLVRRRGQEARLRCSPMKGHSHVYWYRQLPEEGLKFMVYLQKENIIDESGMPKERFSAEFPKEGPSILRIQQVVRGDSAAYFCASSKDRGPAETQYFGPGTRLLVL.

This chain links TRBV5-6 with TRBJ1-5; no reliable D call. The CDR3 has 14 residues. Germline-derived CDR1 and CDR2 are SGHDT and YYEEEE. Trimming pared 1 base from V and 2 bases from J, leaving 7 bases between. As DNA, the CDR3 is TGTGCCAGCAGCTTGCTGCGCGGCAATCAGCCCCAGCATTTT. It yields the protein CASSLLRGNQPQHF. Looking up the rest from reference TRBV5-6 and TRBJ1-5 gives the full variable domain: DAGVTQSPTHLIKTRGQQVTLRCSPKSGHDTVSWYQQALGQGPQFIFQYYEEEERQRGNFPDRFSGHQFPNYSSELNVNALLLGDSALYLCASSLLRGNQPQHFGDGTRLSIL.

Here the CDR3 reads CASSLRHGSYNEQFF. The CDR3 bases are TGTGCCAGCAGCTTAAGACACGGCTCCTACAATGAGCAGTTCTTC. V gene TRBV7-3 combines with J gene TRBJ2-1; D ambiguous. CDR1 is SGHTA, CDR2 FQGTGA, per germline. The CDR3 length is 15 residues. Between the trimmed V and J ends, which lost 1 base and 0 bases, there was a span of 7 bases.

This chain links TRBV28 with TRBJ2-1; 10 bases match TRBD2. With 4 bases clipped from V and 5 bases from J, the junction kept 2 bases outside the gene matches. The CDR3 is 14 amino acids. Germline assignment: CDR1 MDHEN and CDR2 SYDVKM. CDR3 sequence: CASSSSGSNNEQFF. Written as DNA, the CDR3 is TGTGCCAGCAGTTCTAGCGGGAGTAACAATGAGCAGTTCTTC.

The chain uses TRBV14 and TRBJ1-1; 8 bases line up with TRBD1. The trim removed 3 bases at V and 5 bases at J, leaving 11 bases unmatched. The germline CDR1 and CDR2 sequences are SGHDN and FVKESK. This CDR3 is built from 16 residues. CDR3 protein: CASSHPPATGDTEAFF. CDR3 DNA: TGTGCCAGCAGCCACCCGCCGGCGACAGGGGATACTGAAGCTTTCTTT.

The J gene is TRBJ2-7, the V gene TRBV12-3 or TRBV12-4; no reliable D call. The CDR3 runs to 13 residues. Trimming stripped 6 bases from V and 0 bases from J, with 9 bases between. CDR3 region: CASSPGASYEQYF. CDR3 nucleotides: TGTGCCAGCAGCCCCGGTGCCTCCTACGAGCAGTACTTC.

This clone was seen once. The CDR3 coding sequence is TGTGCCAGCTCAATTCGGGGTAGGGCCGCAGATACGCAGTATTTT. Translated, it gives CASSIRGRAADTQYF. The J gene is TRBJ2-3, the V gene TRBV18, with D possibly matching TRBD2 (5 bases). V lost 5 bases, J lost 4 bases, and 16 bases lay in between. Germline V gives CDR1 KGHSH, CDR2 LQKENI. This CDR3 comprises 15 residues.

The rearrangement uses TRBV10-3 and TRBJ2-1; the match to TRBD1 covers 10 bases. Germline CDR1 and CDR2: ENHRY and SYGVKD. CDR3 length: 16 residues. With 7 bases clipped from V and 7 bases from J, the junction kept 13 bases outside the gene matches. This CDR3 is CAITPRVGQGRNEQFF. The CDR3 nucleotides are TGTGCCATCACCCCGAGGGTGGGACAGGGGCGAAATGAGCAGTTCTTC.